Shown below are 24 T cell receptor beta chains from a single sample sequenced in a study of blood T cell repertoires in COVID-19 (dated by TCRdb to about 2020). Library preparation employed the immunoSEQ multiplex PCR assay. TCRdb mirrors the immuneACCESS table, restricted to in-frame sequences. Some clones are absent from its copies; in checked studies, under half trace to an unresolved V gene, and the reason for the others is unknown. In all, the sample holds about 100,000 clones, and approximately 91% of those were seen once. The top ten clones comprise about 1.9% of the sample. What was sequenced was peripheral blood. These receptors all stem from a man aged 50-60 years with active COVID-19.

The chain joins TRBV11-3 to TRBJ2-1, with TRBD2 matching 10 bases. The CDR3 is 18 amino acids. The J segment lost 7 bases and the V segment lost 1 base, leaving 13 bases of the junction unmatched. Germline V CDR1 and CDR2: SGHNT, YENEEA. The CDR3 sequence: CASSLVVLAGPQLNEQFF. The CDR3 nucleotides read TGTGCCAGCAGCTTAGTGGTACTAGCGGGGCCTCAATTGAATGAGCAGTTCTTC.

The gene calls are TRBV6-5 and TRBJ2-1; 8 bases agree with TRBD2. CDR3 length: 14 residues. The germline gives CDR1 MNHEY, CDR2 SVGAGI. V trimming: 11 bases; J trimming: 4 bases; junction bases outside the gene matches: 10. The DNA of the CDR3 is TGTGCCTCCCTTCTCGGGGGGGTATACAATGAGCAGTTCTTC. It yields the protein CASLLGGVYNEQFF.

V usage is TRBV3-1 (or the pseudogene TRBV3-2) and J usage is TRBJ1-2; TRBD1 is a possible D gene (6 bases). This CDR3 region has 14 residues. Trimming stripped 4 bases from V and 4 bases from J, with 13 bases between. From germline, CDR1 is LGHDT and CDR2 YNNKEL (reference sequence). The CDR3 protein is CASSPVQGPYGYTF. CDR3 nucleotides: TGTGCCAGCAGCCCAGTACAGGGTCCCTATGGCTACACCTTC.

This clone occurred once. The chain links TRBV11-3 to TRBJ2-4, with D perhaps TRBD2 (7 bases). CDR1 is SGHNT, CDR2 YENEEA, per germline. CDR3 length equals 15 residues. The V end lost 1 base, the J end lost 9 bases, and 16 bases lay between the germline ends. The CDR3 DNA reads TGTGCCAGCAGCTTAGGTCTGGGGAGGGGGAGCATTCAGTACTTC. Translation: CASSLGLGRGSIQYF.

The CDR3 protein is CASKSSVDTDTQYF. Here the CDR3 DNA reads TGCGCCAGCAAGTCTAGCGTGGACACAGATACGCAGTATTTT. V gene TRBV5-1 combines with J gene TRBJ2-3, with D perhaps TRBD2 (6 bases). The CDR3 covers 14 residues. CDR1 and CDR2 from the germline V gene are SGHRS and YFSETQ. Trimming cost V 6 bases and J 2 bases, with 13 bases left between them.

The V call is TRBV13, the J call TRBJ1-4, with 7 positions matching TRBD1. Trimming took 4 bases from V and 3 from J; bases not matched to a gene: 2. CDR1 is PRHDT and CDR2 is FYEKMQ in the germline V gene (reference sequence). This CDR3 contains 14 residues. CDR3 protein: CASSSGTANEKLFF. In nucleotides, the CDR3 is TGTGCCAGCAGCTCCGGGACAGCTAATGAAAAACTGTTTTTT.

The chain joins TRBV7-3 to TRBJ2-2; 9 bases are shared with TRBD2. With 5 bases clipped from V and 2 bases from J, the junction kept 6 bases outside the gene matches. This CDR3 contains 16 residues. CDR1 is SGHTA and CDR2 is FQGTGA in the germline V gene. The chain's CDR3 is CASSPRLAGNTGELFF. CDR3 bases: TGTGCCAGCAGCCCCCGTCTAGCGGGAAACACCGGGGAGCTGTTTTTT.

Only a few counts were recorded for this clone. The CDR3 coding sequence is TGCGCCAGCACCATGGGGGGGTCCTACAATGAGCAGTTCTTC. Its protein is CASTMGGSYNEQFF. This chain joins TRBV5-1 and TRBJ2-1; 7 nucleotides line up with TRBD2. CDR3 size: 14 residues. Germline-derived CDR1 and CDR2 are SGHRS and YFSETQ. J was trimmed by 1 base and V by 6 bases; bases with no gene match: 4.

The gene calls are TRBV3-1 (or the pseudogene TRBV3-2) and TRBJ2-2, with D unresolved. This CDR3 spans 16 amino acids. The germline V gene has CDR1 LGHDT and CDR2 YNNKEL (reference sequence). The V and J ends lost 0 bases and 5 bases respectively, with 13 bases between them. The DNA for the CDR3 is TGTGCCAGCAGCCAAGAAACGGAGTTCTTGACCGGGGAGCTGTTTTTT. This encodes CASSQETEFLTGELFF.

The table lists this clone with a count of one. The chain carries TRBV29-1 and TRBJ2-2; 12 bases map to TRBD2. The junction had 6 bases not matched to a gene; V was cut back by 0 bases and J by 4 bases. CDR3 length: 17 residues. From germline, CDR1 is SQVTM and CDR2 ANQGSEA. The CDR3 sequence: CSVEEATSGSFTGELFF. DNA for the CDR3: TGCAGCGTTGAAGAAGCGACTAGCGGGAGTTTCACCGGGGAGCTGTTTTTT.

This chain links TRBV10-1 with TRBJ1-2; 7 positions match TRBD1. CDR1 is WNHNN and CDR2 is SYGVQD in the germline V gene (reference sequence). CDR3 length: 15 residues. J gave up 4 bases and V 2 bases, and 7 bases lay outside the gene matches. The CDR3 region has the DNA TGCGCCAGCAGTGAGCGGACAGGAATCCGCTATGGCTACACCTTC. It specifies CASSERTGIRYGYTF.

V and J are TRBV29-1 and TRBJ2-7; 10 positions match TRBD1. Trimming took 3 bases from V and 2 from J; bases not matched to a gene: 10. The CDR3 has 16 residues. Germline lookup yields CDR1 SQVTM and CDR2 ANQGSEA. CDR3 sequence reads: CSVDEGSGQGAYEQYV. CDR3 in DNA: TGCAGCGTTGACGAAGGTTCCGGACAGGGGGCCTACGAGCAGTACGTC.

The V gene is TRBV2, the J gene TRBJ2-5, with D possibly TRBD1 on 6 matching bases. V shed 10 bases and J shed 2 bases, with 14 bases lying between them. The CDR3 has 13 amino acids. Germline V gene lookup returns CDR1 SNHLY and CDR2 FYNNEI. Here the CDR3 DNA reads TGTGCCATCCACGATGGACAGCAAGAGACCCAGTACTTC. Protein sequence: CAIHDGQQETQYF.

The gene calls are TRBV5-6 and TRBJ2-3; tentative D call: TRBD2 (5 bases). Trimming left V 4 bases short and J 6 bases short, with 9 bases between. CDR1 is SGHDT, CDR2 YYEEEE, per germline. CDR3 size: 12 residues. CDR3 loop: CASSPDFDTQYF. CDR3 nucleotides: TGTGCCAGCAGCCCGGACTTTGATACGCAGTATTTT.

V usage is TRBV5-4 and J usage is TRBJ2-2, with 10 positions matching TRBD2. The length of the CDR3 is 14 residues. Germline V gives CDR1 SGHNT, CDR2 YYREEE (reference sequence). Losses at the gene ends were 2 bases for V and 10 bases for J; bases not matched to a gene: 5. CDR3 protein: CASSLSGGGSELFF. CDR3 bases: TGTGCCAGCAGCTTAAGCGGGGGGGGATCGGAGCTGTTTTTT.

CDR3 amino acids: CASSYDRGRGETQYF. CDR3 sequence (DNA): TGTGCCAGCAGTTACGACAGGGGGCGCGGGGAGACCCAGTACTTC. The chain is built from TRBV6-6 and TRBJ2-5; 10 bases agree with TRBD1. Germline-derived CDR1 and CDR2 are MNHNY and SVGAGI (reference sequence). The CDR3 is 15 residues long. The trim removed 2 bases at V and 5 bases at J, leaving 5 bases unmatched.

The chain employs TRBV6-5 and TRBJ1-1; D gene uncertain. Germline assignment: CDR1 MNHEY and CDR2 SVGAGI. V lost 0 bases and J lost 1, with 12 bases in between. This CDR3 has 16 amino acids. The CDR3 sequence is CASSYSSEGRNTEAFF. The CDR3 coding sequence is TGTGCCAGCAGTTACTCGTCGGAGGGCAGGAACACTGAAGCTTTCTTT.

This clone came up a few times. The chain uses TRBV5-1 and TRBJ1-2; 8 bases map to TRBD1. The J segment lost 7 bases and the V segment lost 2 bases, leaving 7 bases of the junction unmatched. CDR1 and CDR2 from the germline V gene are SGHRS and YFSETQ. This CDR3 is built from 14 residues. This CDR3 reads CASSLITGGSGYTF. The DNA for the CDR3 is TGCGCCAGCAGCTTAATCACAGGGGGAAGTGGCTACACCTTC.

The chain links TRBV6-1 to TRBJ2-2, with D possibly matching TRBD2 (6 bases). Trimming took 2 bases from V and 5 from J, leaving 9 bases between them. CDR1 is MNHNS, CDR2 SASEGT, per germline. The CDR3 spans 14 residues. The CDR3 DNA follows: TGTGCCAGCAGTGAAACGGGGGAGACCGGGGAGCTGTTTTTT. Translation gives CASSETGETGELFF.

The chain recombines TRBV10-3 with TRBJ1-6, with 8 bases fitting TRBD1. The CDR3 covers 15 residues. J gave up 3 bases and V 6 bases, and 4 bases lay outside the gene matches. Germline V CDR1 and CDR2: ENHRY, SYGVKD. This CDR3 is CAISSGQGYNSPLHF. The DNA of the CDR3 is TGTGCCATCAGCAGTGGACAGGGCTATAATTCACCCCTCCACTTT.

This clone appeared a single time. The chain carries TRBV5-1 and TRBJ1-1; 8 bases agree with TRBD1. Germline V gene data show CDR1 as SGHRS and CDR2 as YFSETQ. The CDR3 loop spans 16 amino acids. The junction had 13 bases not matched to a gene; V was cut back by 4 bases and J by 5 bases. The CDR3 protein is CASSPMSGQGGTEAFF. The CDR3 DNA reads as TGCGCCAGCAGCCCGATGTCAGGACAGGGAGGAACTGAAGCTTTCTTT.

This clone was found once. The V and J genes are TRBV7-9 and TRBJ2-2; 7 nucleotides match TRBD1. This CDR3 is built from 15 residues. The ends lost 3 bases at V and 2 bases at J; junction bases unmatched: 3. Germline V lookup: CDR1 SEHNR, CDR2 FQNEAQ (reference sequence). The CDR3 nucleotides are TGTGCCAGCAGCTTTCGGACAGGCAACACCGGGGAGCTGTTTTTT. Its translation is CASSFRTGNTGELFF.

The chain is built from TRBV7-2 and TRBJ2-1; D perhaps matches TRBD2 (6 bases). Trimming took off 3 bases at V and 9 bases at J, with 12 bases between the two ends. The CDR3 sequence is 13 residues long. Germline CDR1 SGHTA, CDR2 FQGNSA. In nucleotides, the CDR3 is TGTGCCAGCAGCTTGTATCTCGGGGGTGAGCAGTTCTTC. Protein product: CASSLYLGGEQFF.

The genes are TRBV6-1 and TRBJ2-7; TRBD2 aligns across 7 bases. The V segment lost 3 bases and the J segment 4 bases; nucleotides outside the gene matches: 3. This CDR3 contains 13 residues. Germline lookup yields CDR1 MNHNS and CDR2 SASEGT. The CDR3 coding sequence is TGTGCCAGCAGTGACCAAGCGGGATACGAGCAGTACGTC. This gives the protein CASSDQAGYEQYV.